Listed here is a single T cell receptor (beta chain). What antigen it recognizes has not been identified. Preparation of the library involved 5' RACE. Preparation of each TCR library used 3,000 to 3,500 ng of total RNA. For each sample, cDNA synthesis was carried out in eight separate reactions using SMARTScribe reverse transcriptase. During cDNA synthesis, template switching introduced unique molecular identifiers that contained a 6-nucleotide sample barcode. Two nested PCRs of about 16 and 10 cycles amplified the TCRalpha and TCRbeta cDNA, and bead purification followed each PCR. Before amplification, the cDNA was treated with uracil DNA-glycosylase and purified using the QIAquick PCR purification kit. In the second PCR, Illumina TruSeq-compatible adapters and sample-specific barcodes were added. Library quality and concentration were assessed using TapeStation and Qubit, and roughly 5 ng of each library was pooled. The pooled libraries were sequenced with 2 x 100 bp reads and custom sequencing primers on an Illumina HiSeq2500 single-index Rapid Run. Per the source publication's procedure: UMI-based consensus assembly with MiGEC version 1.2.6 was used to correct PCR and sequencing errors. MiXCR version 2.1.1 handled V(D)J alignment, clonotype assembly and CDR3 extraction. To normalise gene usage, clonotype sharing and MAIT/NKT TCR abundance, the top 1000, 10 000 and 20 000 clonotypes in each sample were analysed. Diversity was computed as the inverse Simpson index with the vegan R package after downsampling to 27 000 UMIs. Paired Mann-Whitney U tests on discordant twin pairs were used, with Benjamini-Hochberg multiple-testing correction. TCRdb reprocessed the reads and provides one entry for every CDR3 protein sequence; no DNA is given. These V and J calls originate from TCRdb's pipeline instead of the authors' own analysis. This sample's table contains some 150,000 distinct CDR3 sequences. Jointly, the top ten make up around 1.2% of the sample.

From each donor, an approximately 2.3 ml peripheral blood sample was collected into PAXgene tubes and kept at -80 degrees C. Without T cell sorting, total RNA was isolated from whole blood using the PAXgene blood miRNA kit on an automated QIAcube. Peripheral blood from monozygotic twin pairs, either concordant or discordant for inflammatory bowel disease, underwent deep TCRalpha and TCRbeta repertoire profiling that used unique molecular barcoding. Smoking habits were recorded for all twin pairs, and each individual was classified as a current, former or never smoker. The data were obtained in a study of monozygotic twins with inflammatory bowel disease (dated by TCRdb to between 2018 and 2021). Describing the broader study: The complete study included approximately 28 monozygotic twin pairs: 19 IBD-discordant Danish pairs and nine German pairs, of which four were IBD-concordant and five were IBD-discordant. Disease-associated traits were sought mainly through comparisons between IBD patients and their genetically identical healthy co-twins within discordant pairs. Each individual had, on average, about 151 000 unique TCRalpha sequences and 181 000 unique TCRbeta sequences available for analysis.

General conclusions and limits of the study: The results gave no support for a single strong signal or clonotype linked to IBD. The analysis was unable to tell different T cell subtypes apart. Concordant and discordant twins showed no difference in repertoire similarity, possibly because of limited statistical power. Compared with healthy twins, IBD patients had fewer clonotypes in common with other individuals, a difference most pronounced in patients showing signs of disease activity. Measured by the inverse Simpson index, TCRbeta repertoire diversity was lower in IBD patients than in their healthy co-twins. Background noise and inter-individual variability may have been introduced into the repertoires by the differing immunosuppressive treatments among patients.

Sequencing input: blood. The sequence was obtained from a human donor with ulcerative colitis or Crohn's disease, or a healthy co-twin of an affected twin (not recorded which).

The CDR3 has the sequence CASSSGVSNTGELFF. This receptor chain uses TRBV7-3 and TRBJ2-2. From the cysteine up to the phenylalanine, the CDR3 has a length of 15 residues. No nucleotide data were recorded. Based on the germline V gene, the CDR1 and CDR2 sequences are SGHTA and FQGTGA.